This T cell receptor beta chain is drawn from a study of T cells and copy number aberrations in small-cell lung cancer. Trimming cost V 6 bases and J 3 bases; bases outside gene matches: 4. The CDR3 has 14 residues. The V gene's germline CDR1 is ENHRY and CDR2 SYGVKD. Assay: immunoSEQ multiplex PCR; the TCRdb copy retains only in-frame clones and omits some. Of 2,000 to 2,500 clones in the sample, 70% to 85% were seen once. Every patient either smoked or had heavy second-hand smoke exposure. The specimen sequenced was normal tissue next to the tumor. The sequence was collected from a woman aged 50 to 60 with small cell lung cancer. This chain joins TRBV10-3 and TRBJ1-1, with 10 bases that match TRBD1. This CDR3 is CAIRKGQGYTEAFF. Written as DNA, the CDR3 is TGTGCCATCAGAAAGGGACAGGGGTACACTGAAGCTTTCTTT.